This is a list of T cell receptor beta chains from one sample in a study of blood T cell repertoires in COVID-19. Some clones are missing from TCRdb's copy, which holds only in-frame ones; the method was immunoSEQ multiplex PCR. Here the sample spans approximately 160,000 clones, around 83% being singletons. The sample was peripheral blood. Source of these receptors: a man aged 50-60 years with active or convalescent COVID-19. The CDR3 runs from the conserved cysteine through the conserved F or W. D genes are given only for firm matches. Clone size is stated in some rows and not others, as once, few, many or a class when expanded.

size: once; V: TRBV3-1/TRBV3-2; J: TRBJ2-3; D: NA; CDR3: CASSQEVRGRTSTDTQYF; DNA: TGTGCCAGCAGCCAAGAGGTCAGGGGCCGAACTAGCACAGATACGCAGTATTTT
size: NA; V: TRBV6-5; J: TRBJ2-5; D: NA; CDR3: CASSYPRETQYF; DNA: TGTGCCAGCAGCTACCCTCGAGAGACCCAGTACTTC
size: NA; V: TRBV5-1; J: TRBJ2-6; D: NA; CDR3: CASSLGIGGNSGANVLTF; DNA: TGCGCCAGCAGCTTGGGGATCGGGGGTAACTCTGGGGCCAACGTCCTGACTTTC
size: NA; V: TRBV6-6; J: TRBJ1-5; D: NA; CDR3: CASRDSRQANNQPQHF; DNA: TGTGCCAGCAGGGACTCGAGGCAGGCTAACAATCAGCCCCAGCATTTT
size: NA; V: TRBV7-8; J: TRBJ1-1; D: NA; CDR3: CASSAGWRENTEAFF; DNA: TGTGCCAGCAGCGCCGGGTGGCGGGAAAACACTGAAGCTTTCTTT
size: NA; V: TRBV20-1; J: TRBJ2-7; D: NA; CDR3: CSASLPHSSYEQYF; DNA: TGCAGTGCTAGTCTCCCTCACAGCTCCTACGAGCAGTACTTC
size: few; V: TRBV5-1; J: TRBJ2-3; D: NA; CDR3: CASSETATPDTQYF; DNA: TGCGCCAGCAGCGAAACGGCGACTCCAGATACGCAGTATTTT
size: NA; V: TRBV12-3/TRBV12-4; J: TRBJ1-2; D: NA; CDR3: CASSLGRVYGYTF; DNA: TGTGCCAGCAGTTTGGGCAGGGTCTATGGCTACACCTTC
size: once; V: TRBV29-1; J: TRBJ1-1; D: TRBD1; CDR3: CSTTGAMNTEAFF; DNA: TGCAGCACGACAGGGGCCATGAACACTGAAGCTTTCTTT
size: few; V: TRBV10-3; J: TRBJ2-1; D: NA; CDR3: CAISAIRAQSGNEQFF; DNA: TGTGCCATCAGTGCAATCAGGGCCCAATCTGGAAATGAGCAGTTCTTC